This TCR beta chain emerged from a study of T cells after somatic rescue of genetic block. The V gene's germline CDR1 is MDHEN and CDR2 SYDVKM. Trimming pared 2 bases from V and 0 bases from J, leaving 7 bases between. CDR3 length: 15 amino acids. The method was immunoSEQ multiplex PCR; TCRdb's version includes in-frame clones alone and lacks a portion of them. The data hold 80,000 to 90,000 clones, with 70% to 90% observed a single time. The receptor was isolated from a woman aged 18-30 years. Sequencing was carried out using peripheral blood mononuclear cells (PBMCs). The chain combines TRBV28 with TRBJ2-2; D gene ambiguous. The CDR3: CASSLAAANTGELFF. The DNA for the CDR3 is TGTGCCAGCAGTTTAGCGGCAGCGAACACCGGGGAGCTGTTTTTT.